This T cell receptor beta chain was captured in a study of T cell changes during pregnancy in multiple sclerosis. V gave up 8 bases and J gave up 7 bases, with 4 bases separating them. The CDR3 is 10 amino acids. Germline CDR1 is SGHRS and CDR2 is YFSETQ. Only in-frame clones appear in the TCRdb table, and some are missing; sequencing was by immunoSEQ multiplex PCR. The table includes about 69,000 clones, roughly 88% detected once. The TCR sequence derives from a female donor with multiple sclerosis, enrolled in a pregnancy study. The chain is built from TRBV5-1 and TRBJ1-6, with no clear D. The source material was peripheral blood, sampled in the third trimester of pregnancy. CDR3 DNA: TGCGCCAGTTTAAATTCACCCCTCCACTTT. Translated, it gives CASLNSPLHF.